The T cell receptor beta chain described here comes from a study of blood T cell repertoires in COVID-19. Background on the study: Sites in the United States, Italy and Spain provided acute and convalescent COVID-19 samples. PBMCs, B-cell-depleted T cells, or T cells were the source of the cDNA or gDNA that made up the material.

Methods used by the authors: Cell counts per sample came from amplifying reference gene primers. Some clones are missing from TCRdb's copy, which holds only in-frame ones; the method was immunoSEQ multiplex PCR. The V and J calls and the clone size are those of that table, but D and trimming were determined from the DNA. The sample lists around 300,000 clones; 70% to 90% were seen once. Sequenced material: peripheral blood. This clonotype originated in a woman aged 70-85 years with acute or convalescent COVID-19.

The CDR3, as DNA: TGTGCCATCAGTGAGCCGCGGACTAGCGGGGGGCCAGATACGCAGTATTTT. Amino acid sequence: CAISEPRTSGGPDTQYF. The rearrangement uses TRBV10-3 and TRBJ2-3; 14 positions match TRBD2. Germline lookup yields CDR1 ENHRY and CDR2 SYGVKD. The length of the CDR3 is 17 residues. V was pared by 2 bases and J by 4 bases, with 5 bases of the junction left unmatched.